Listed below are T cell receptor beta chains from one sample, sequenced in a study of cytomegalovirus exposure and HLA in healthy donors. Here immunoSEQ multiplex PCR was the method, and the copy in TCRdb shows in-frame clones only, minus some. Of tens of thousands of clones in the sample, around 81% were seen once. Sequenced: PBMCs. The receptors shown here come from a man in his thirties or forties in good health and CMV-seronegative. The CDR3 runs from the conserved cysteine through the conserved F or W. The listing skips clone size in some rows; elsewhere it reads once, few, many or a size class.

J gene: TRBJ2-3
clone size: once
V gene: TRBV13
CDR3 protein: CASSSRASGTIGYSTDTQYF

J gene: TRBJ1-1
clone size: few
V gene: TRBV4-3
CDR3 protein: CASSPQVGLGTEAFF

J gene: TRBJ1-3
clone size: NA
V gene: TRBV6-1
CDR3 protein: CASSNPGDAGNTIYF

J gene: TRBJ2-3
clone size: NA
V gene: TRBV29-1
CDR3 protein: CSVEVAGGDTQYF

J gene: TRBJ1-2
clone size: few
V gene: TRBV7-6
CDR3 protein: CASSPRQGSGDYGYTF

J gene: TRBJ1-1
clone size: NA
V gene: TRBV10-1
CDR3 protein: CASSPTTGAKGEAFF

J gene: TRBJ2-2
clone size: NA
V gene: TRBV18
CDR3 protein: CASSPYMKGANTGELFF

J gene: TRBJ1-2
clone size: NA
V gene: TRBV29-1
CDR3 protein: CSVENPRANYGYTF

J gene: TRBJ1-2
clone size: NA
V gene: TRBV29-1
CDR3 protein: CSVRGQVYGYTF

J gene: TRBJ2-1
clone size: NA
V gene: TRBV9
CDR3 protein: CASSVGTSGGANNEQFF

J gene: TRBJ1-4
clone size: NA
V gene: TRBV5-1
CDR3 protein: CASSGLNNEKLFF

J gene: TRBJ1-3
clone size: once
V gene: TRBV18
CDR3 protein: CASSPNLQGTGNTIYF

J gene: TRBJ1-1
clone size: NA
V gene: TRBV4-1
CDR3 protein: CASSPIKLRTMNTEAFF

J gene: TRBJ2-1
clone size: NA
V gene: TRBV11-2
CDR3 protein: CASRGSSGEYNEQFF

J gene: TRBJ2-1
clone size: NA
V gene: TRBV9
CDR3 protein: CASSVGGDRGYNEQFF